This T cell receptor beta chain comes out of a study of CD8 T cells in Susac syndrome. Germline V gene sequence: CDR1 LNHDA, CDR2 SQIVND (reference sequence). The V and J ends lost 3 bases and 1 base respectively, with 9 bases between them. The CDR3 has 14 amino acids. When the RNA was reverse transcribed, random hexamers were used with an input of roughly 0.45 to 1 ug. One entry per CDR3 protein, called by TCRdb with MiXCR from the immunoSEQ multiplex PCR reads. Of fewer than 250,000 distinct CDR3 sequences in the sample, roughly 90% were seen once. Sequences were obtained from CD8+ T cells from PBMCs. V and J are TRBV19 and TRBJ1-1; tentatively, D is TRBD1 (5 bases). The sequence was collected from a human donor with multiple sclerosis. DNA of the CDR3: TGTGCCAGTAGTATTGGGGCAGAGAACACTGAAGCTTTCTTT. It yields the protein CASSIGAENTEAFF.